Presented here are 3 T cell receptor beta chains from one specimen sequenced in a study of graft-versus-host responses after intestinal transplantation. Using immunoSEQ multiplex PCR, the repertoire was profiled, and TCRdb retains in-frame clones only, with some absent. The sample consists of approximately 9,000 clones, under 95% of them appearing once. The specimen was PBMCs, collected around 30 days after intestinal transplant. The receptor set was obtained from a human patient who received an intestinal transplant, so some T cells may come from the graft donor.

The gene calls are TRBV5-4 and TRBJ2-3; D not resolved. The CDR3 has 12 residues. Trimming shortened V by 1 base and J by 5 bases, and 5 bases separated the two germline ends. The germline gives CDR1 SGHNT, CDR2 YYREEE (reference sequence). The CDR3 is CASSLMLDTQYF. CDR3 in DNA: TGTGCCAGCAGCTTGATGTTAGATACGCAGTATTTT.

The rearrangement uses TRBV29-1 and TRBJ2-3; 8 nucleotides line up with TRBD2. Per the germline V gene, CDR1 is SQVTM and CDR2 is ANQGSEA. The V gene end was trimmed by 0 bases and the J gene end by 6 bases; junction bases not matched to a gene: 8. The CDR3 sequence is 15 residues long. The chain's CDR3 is CSVEDDGLATDTQYF. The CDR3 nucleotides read TGCAGCGTTGAAGATGACGGACTAGCAACGGATACGCAGTATTTT.

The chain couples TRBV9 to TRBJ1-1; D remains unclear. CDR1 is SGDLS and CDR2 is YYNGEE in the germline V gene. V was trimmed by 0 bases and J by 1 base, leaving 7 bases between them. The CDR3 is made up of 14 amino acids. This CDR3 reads CASSVGEGNTEAFF. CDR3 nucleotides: TGTGCCAGCAGCGTAGGTGAAGGGAACACTGAAGCTTTCTTT.